The sequence of this T cell receptor beta chain was determined in a study of T cell clonality in common variable immunodeficiency (dated by TCRdb to the mid-2010s). V and J are truncated by 6 bases and 2 bases respectively, leaving an intervening sequence of 11 bases. The CDR3 measures 15 amino acids from cysteine to phenylalanine. Shown are 36 bases from within the CDR3, in frame from base 1. In the germline V gene, CDR1 corresponds to ENHRY and CDR2 to SYGVKD. This clone was recorded at least ten times. It has no known antigen specificity. The read ends 3 residues early relative to the CDR3; the germline J gene fills the gap. Most of the CVID patients and most of the healthy controls were of Caucasian heritage. From each donor, roughly 4.5 to 8 ml of heparinized peripheral whole blood was collected. Genomic DNA from adults with common variable immune deficiency (CVID) and from healthy adult controls was used for sequencing of TCRbeta CDR3 repertoires. The control group was made up of roughly 22 healthy adult volunteers (about 10 male and some 12 female) whose ages ranged from roughly 23 to 70 years, with a mean age of roughly 33. To isolate peripheral blood mononuclear cells, diluted blood was subjected to density centrifugation over Hypaque 1077 or Ficoll-Paque. Genomic DNA was obtained from unsorted mononuclear cells using either Qiagen column purification or a centrifugation-based method.

CVID samples and control samples contributed equivalent amounts of genomic DNA as sequencing input. For every sample, a 60 bp segment covering the rearranged TCRbeta CDR3 region was amplified and then sequenced. TCRbeta amplification used the immunoSEQ assay, a bias-corrected multiplex PCR with high-throughput sequencing. The original pipeline was this. Each unique nucleotide sequence was treated as a clone and annotated with V, D and J genes, copy number and frequency. Sequences were labeled productive if in frame, and non-productive if out of frame or containing stop codons. As previously described, Shannon's entropy was used to calculate clonality. The predicted amino acid sequences of productive clones were used to derive mean CDR3 Kyte-Doolittle hydropathy. Scaled V gene usage was hierarchically clustered using Manhattan distance and complete linkage with the R hclust function. Sharing of clones by CDR3 amino acid sequence was evaluated by resampling 12 repertoires per group over 100 rounds. Repertoires were searched for more than 55 published EBV-specific and around 240 published CMV-specific TCRbeta sequences. Two CVID samples yielding fewer than 10,000 sequences were excluded from analysis, leaving over 35 CVID repertoires. TCRdb re-hosts the immuneACCESS table, in-frame sequences only. Its copies lack some clones; in the studies checked, an unresolved V gene accounts for under half of them, and the cause for the rest is not known. D and trimming were read from the DNA, whereas the V and J calls and clone size are those reported in that table. In this sample the table shows about 81,000 clones, and no singletons are among them. The ten largest clones represent under 1% of the sample.

The investigation overall reported the following: Despite equal DNA input, controls averaged approximately 77,000 unique sequences per sample versus about 32,000 in CVID samples. Fewer TCRbeta clones were shared among CVID subjects than among healthy controls (p < 0.0001). Correlations of repertoire features with clinical complications were constrained by heterogeneity among patients within the CVID cohort. According to the authors, figuring out what caused the increased clonality in CVID would require sequencing the repertoires of T cell subpopulations. Increased TCRbeta clonality was found in CVID subjects compared with healthy controls (t-test p = 0.018), with the increase being most characteristic of about a third of subjects. CVID TCRbeta sequences reportedly showed fewer deletions and N-nucleotide insertions and lacked highly modified clones with 13 or more V deletions.

The chain employs TRBV10-3 and TRBJ2-6; the D region possibly corresponds to TRBD1 (6 bases align). The sample taken for sequencing was peripheral blood mononuclear cells. This TCR derives from a person between 18 and 75 years old in good health. Incomplete CDR3 DNA: TGTGCCATCAGCGGGGCAGGGGCTGGGGCCAACGTC. Translated, this gives CAISGAGAGANV. The complete CDR3 sequence is CAISGAGAGANVLTF.